The clone carrying this TCR beta chain appeared a single time. No antigen is known for it. One end of the junction fails to match germline, which may point to a read error. PCR involved 60 Vbeta and 13 Jbeta primers. Profiled with immunoSEQ multiplex PCR; TCRdb holds only in-frame clones, not every one. Of 100,000 to 120,000 clones in the sample, under 85% were seen once. This sample was included in a study of cytomegalovirus exposure and HLA in healthy donors. Overall study findings and caveats: The authors considered a cluster of highly shared sequence variants likely to be a sequencing artifact. The study dropped some indistinguishable V segments, TRBV6-2 and TRBV6-3 among them.

From germline, CDR1 is SSHAT and CDR2 FNYEAQ (reference sequence). This CDR3 contains 14 residues. Sequenced input: PBMCs. V gene TRBV7-7 combines with J gene TRBJ2-5, with TRBD1 matching 8 bases. This clonotype was sampled from a man younger than 45 in good health and CMV-seropositive. CDR3 in amino acids: CASSFGQGGETQYF. The CDR3 region has the DNA TGTGCTAGCAGCTTCGGACAGGGCGGGGAGACCCAGTACTTC.